This T cell receptor (beta chain) was retrieved from a study of beta chain features in type 1 diabetes. This clone was counted only a few times. Germline lookup yields CDR1 KGHSH and CDR2 LQKENI. V lost 2 bases to trimming and J lost 4 bases, with 11 bases between them. The CDR3 is 14 amino acids. Expressed TCRB transcripts were sequenced because the entire RNA isolate underwent reverse transcription. Using immunoSEQ multiplex PCR, the repertoire was profiled, and TCRdb retains in-frame clones only, with some absent. In the table there are about 290,000 clones, roughly 8% of which are singletons. V and J are TRBV18 and TRBJ2-5, with D perhaps TRBD2 (5 bases). The specimen was central memory CD4+ T cells from blood. This TCR came from a woman between 18 and 29 years old in good health. The CDR3 sequence is CASSPFGDTETQYF. DNA of the CDR3: TGTGCCAGCTCACCATTCGGGGATACAGAGACCCAGTACTTC.